This T cell receptor beta chain was retrieved from a study of blood T cell repertoires in COVID-19. For the study at large: Donors in the United States, Italy and Spain gave samples during acute or convalescent COVID-19. PBMCs, B-cell-depleted T cells, or T cells provided the cDNA or gDNA that made up the material.

In the original processing: Scientists estimated how many nucleated cells there were by amplifying reference gene primers. Measured with immunoSEQ multiplex PCR; TCRdb has only the in-frame clones, and not every one. The V and J calls and clone size come from that table; D and trimming were worked out from the DNA. The table lists approximately 360,000 clones, roughly 90% of them singletons. This CDR3 has 16 amino acids. Deletions cut 6 bases from V and 2 bases from J, with 17 bases between. Germline values: CDR1 SGHAT, CDR2 FQNNGV. Sequencing used peripheral blood. This sequence joins TRBV11-2 and TRBJ1-3; D not resolved. This sequence originates from a man younger than 35 with active or convalescent COVID-19. The CDR3 sequence is CASSRAVPGTGNTIYF. The CDR3 nucleotides are TGTGCCAGCAGTCGAGCGGTCCCGGGTACTGGAAACACCATATATTTT.